One and the same sample provided the 32 T cell receptor beta chains below, sequenced in a study of cytomegalovirus exposure and HLA in healthy donors. The repertoire was sequenced with immunoSEQ multiplex PCR; TCRdb's copy has only in-frame clones and lacks some. The data show about 190,000 clones, around 88% seen once. Sequenced: PBMCs. The receptor set was obtained from a woman aged 18 to 35 in good health and CMV-seronegative.

The chain is built from TRBV11-2 and TRBJ2-3, with 8 bases that match TRBD2. This CDR3 region has 16 residues. In germline, CDR1 is SGHAT, CDR2 FQNNGV. V lost 3 bases to trimming and J lost 7 bases; unmatched junction nucleotides: 12. CDR3 DNA: TGTGCCAGCAGCTTGATACCGGGAGCGGGGGATAATACGCAGTATTTT. It yields the protein CASSLIPGAGDNTQYF.

This clone was observed once. V gene TRBV27 combines with J gene TRBJ2-1; 8 nucleotides match TRBD2. Germline trimming cut 3 bases from V and 6 bases from J; bases unmatched to any gene: 10. The CDR3 spans 16 residues. The germline V gene has CDR1 MNHEY and CDR2 SMNVEV (reference sequence). In DNA form, the CDR3 reads TGTGCCAGCAGTTTGCCCGGACTAGCCCCCTCCAATGAGCAGTTCTTC. It encodes CASSLPGLAPSNEQFF.

The CDR3 region is CASSLIGQGAYEQYF. The CDR3 DNA is TGTGCCAGCAGCTTAATTGGACAGGGAGCCTACGAGCAGTACTTC. The chain carries TRBV7-9 and TRBJ2-7; 8 bases map to TRBD1. Per the germline V gene, CDR1 is SEHNR and CDR2 is FQNEAQ (reference sequence). Unmatched junction bases numbered 5, after V lost 2 bases and J lost 2 bases. The CDR3 spans 15 residues.

The chain uses TRBV5-1 and TRBJ1-1, with D maybe TRBD1 (6 bases). V dropped 4 bases and J dropped 1 base, with 17 bases sitting between them. CDR3 size: 16 residues. CDR1 and CDR2 from the germline V gene are SGHRS and YFSETQ. This chain's CDR3 is CASSLRQALGNTEAFF. CDR3 DNA sequence: TGCGCCAGCAGCCTACGACAGGCACTGGGGAACACTGAAGCTTTCTTT.

This chain links TRBV4-2 with TRBJ2-2, with D tentatively TRBD2 (5 bases). V lost 1 base to trimming and J lost 1 base, with 10 bases between them. The CDR3 covers 16 residues. Germline-derived CDR1 and CDR2 are LGHNA and YNFKEQ. CDR3 in amino acids: CASSQGSSGNTGELFF. CDR3 DNA sequence: TGTGCCAGCAGCCAAGGATCCAGCGGGAACACCGGGGAGCTGTTTTTT.

This clone is a singleton in its sample. This chain joins TRBV2 and TRBJ1-5; no definite D call. Per germline, CDR1 SNHLY and CDR2 FYNNEI. Between the trimmed V and J ends, which lost 7 bases and 7 bases, there was a span of 17 bases. This CDR3 region has 14 residues. The CDR3: CASNGLRIGQPQHF. The CDR3 bases are TGTGCCAGCAATGGCCTCCGCATCGGGCAGCCCCAGCATTTT.

The V and J genes are TRBV5-1 and TRBJ2-7, with unresolved D. Per the germline V gene, CDR1 is SGHRS and CDR2 is YFSETQ. This CDR3 region has 14 residues. V was cut by 3 bases and J by 5 bases, with 15 bases left in between. The CDR3 loop reads CASSSLVSADEQYF. For the CDR3, the DNA is TGCGCCAGCAGCTCCCTGGTAAGTGCGGACGAGCAGTACTTC.

The J gene is TRBJ2-3, the V gene TRBV5-6; 14 nucleotides agree with TRBD2. Trimming at V came to 4 bases and at J to 0 bases, leaving 4 bases not matched to a gene. Looked up from germline, CDR1 is SGHDT and CDR2 is YYEEEE. This CDR3 region has 17 residues. The CDR3 protein is CASSLWTSGGSTDTQYF. The CDR3 DNA reads as TGTGCCAGCAGCCTATGGACTAGCGGGGGGAGCACAGATACGCAGTATTTT.

The V call is TRBV4-2, the J call TRBJ2-1; D call uncertain. Trimming cost V 1 base and J 3 bases, with 10 bases left between them. The germline gives CDR1 LGHNA, CDR2 YNFKEQ. This CDR3 spans 15 amino acids. DNA of the CDR3: TGTGCCAGCAGCCAAGGTGGCTCGCTCTACAATGAGCAGTTCTTC. It yields the protein CASSQGGSLYNEQFF.

The rearrangement links TRBV4-1 to TRBJ1-3; no clear D gene. Trimming pared 0 bases from V and 2 bases from J, leaving 14 bases between. From germline, CDR1 is MGHRA and CDR2 YSYEKL. The CDR3 length is 17 residues. CDR3 region: CASSQEAQSRAGNTIYF. The CDR3, as DNA: TGCGCCAGCAGCCAAGAAGCTCAGTCGCGGGCTGGAAACACCATATATTTT.

The genes are TRBV15 and TRBJ1-4; a weak D match, TRBD1 (5 bases). CDR1 LNHNV and CDR2 YYDKDF come from the germline V gene (reference sequence). The CDR3 is 15 residues long. Trimming took 0 bases from V and 8 from J, leaving 13 bases between them. The CDR3 DNA reads as TGTGCCACCAGCAGAGATCCCAGGGAAGGCGAAAAACTGTTTTTT. Amino acid sequence: CATSRDPREGEKLFF.

This chain uses TRBV2 with TRBJ2-7; D not certain. The V gene lost 0 bases and the J gene lost 0 bases, with 15 bases spanning the gap. CDR1 is SNHLY, CDR2 FYNNEI, per germline. This CDR3 comprises 17 residues. The CDR3 region has the DNA TGTGCCAGCAGTGAAGCGCTTCGGTTCTCAAGCTCCTACGAGCAGTACTTC. Amino acid sequence: CASSEALRFSSSYEQYF.

This chain uses TRBV5-4 with TRBJ2-7, with TRBD2 identical over 8 bases. The CDR3 totals 15 residues. V trimming: 0 bases; J trimming: 1 base; junction bases outside the gene matches: 3. Germline CDR1 reads SGHNT; CDR2 reads YYREEE (reference sequence). DNA for the CDR3: TGTGCCAGCAGCTTGGGGGCGGGGGGATCCTACGAGCAGTACTTC. This codes for CASSLGAGGSYEQYF.

This clone was counted once. The chain joins TRBV27 to TRBJ2-4, with D hard to call. This CDR3 is built from 15 residues. The germline V and J ends were trimmed by 5 bases and 0 bases, with 11 bases remaining between them. Per germline, CDR1 MNHEY and CDR2 SMNVEV (reference sequence). In DNA form, the CDR3 reads TGTGCCAGCAGTCCCTTTTCCCTAGCCAAAAACATTCAGTACTTC. Translating it yields CASSPFSLAKNIQYF.

The chain carries TRBV6-5 and TRBJ2-7; 7 bases are shared with TRBD1. With 6 bases clipped from V and 2 bases from J, the junction kept 7 bases outside the gene matches. The CDR3 runs to 14 residues. Germline CDR1 and CDR2: MNHEY and SVGAGI. CDR3 residues: CASSATGPTYEQYF. The CDR3 nucleotides are TGTGCCAGCAGCGCGACAGGGCCTACCTACGAGCAGTACTTC.

The V and J genes are TRBV2 and TRBJ1-1; D possibly corresponds to TRBD1 (6 bases). The germline V gene encodes CDR1 SNHLY and CDR2 FYNNEI. The V and J ends lost 6 bases and 7 bases respectively, with 18 bases between them. This CDR3 has 14 amino acids. This CDR3 is CASSATGRVFEAFF. The CDR3 DNA is TGTGCCAGCAGCGCCACAGGGCGGGTATTTGAAGCTTTCTTT.

The gene calls are TRBV18 and TRBJ2-7; 7 bases fit TRBD1. V trimming: 3 bases; J trimming: 4 bases; junction bases outside the gene matches: 9. The CDR3 sequence is 15 residues long. CDR1 and CDR2 (germline): KGHSH, LQKENI. The CDR3 protein is CASSPWRQGLYEQYF. CDR3 coding DNA: TGTGCCAGCTCACCGTGGCGACAGGGTCTATACGAGCAGTACTTC.

V usage is TRBV29-1 and J usage is TRBJ1-3, with 7 bases lining up with TRBD1. V dropped 2 bases and J dropped 13; count of bases not matched to a gene: 2. This CDR3 is 10 amino acids long. Germline CDR1 SQVTM, CDR2 ANQGSEA. The CDR3 DNA follows: TGCAGCGTTGAAAAACAGGGGATATATTTT. Amino acids: CSVEKQGIYF.

The count of this clone is one. The chain recombines TRBV11-2 with TRBJ2-1, with D hard to call. The germline CDR1 and CDR2 sequences are SGHAT and FQNNGV. CDR3 length: 12 amino acids. Between the trimmed V and J ends, which lost 7 bases and 9 bases, there was a span of 13 bases. CDR3 loop: CASNPGQVEQFF. CDR3 DNA sequence: TGTGCCAGCAACCCTGGGCAGGTTGAGCAGTTCTTC.

This sequence joins TRBV6-1 and TRBJ2-7, with 7 bases aligning to TRBD1. This CDR3 is built from 15 residues. Germline V gene data show CDR1 as MNHNS and CDR2 as SASEGT. After removal of 5 bases from V and 4 bases from J, the junction contained 11 bases not matched to a gene. The chain's CDR3 is CASSPRDSGGYEQYF. The DNA for the CDR3 is TGTGCCAGCAGTCCCCGGGACAGCGGAGGTTACGAGCAGTACTTC.

V usage is TRBV5-4 and J usage is TRBJ2-3, with D possibly being TRBD1 (6 bases). Trimming left V 4 bases short and J 2 bases short, with 17 bases between. The CDR3 length is 16 residues. Germline CDR1 is SGHNT and CDR2 is YYREEE (reference sequence). For the CDR3, the DNA is TGTGCCAGCAGCCACCTACAGGGCCCCTCCACAGATACGCAGTATTTT. Translated, it gives CASSHLQGPSTDTQYF.

The V and J genes are TRBV7-8 and TRBJ2-2; 13 nucleotides match TRBD2. V lost 4 bases to trimming and J lost 5 bases; unmatched junction nucleotides: 1. CDR1 SGHVS and CDR2 FQNEAQ come from the germline V gene. CDR3 size: 15 residues. The CDR3 DNA sequence: TGTGCCAGCAGCTGGGGACTAGCGGGAACCGGGGAGCTGTTTTTT. Amino acid sequence: CASSWGLAGTGELFF. The entire variable domain, with the rest obtained from reference TRBV7-8 and TRBJ2-2, is as follows: GAGVSQSPRYKVAKRGQDVALRCDPISGHVSLFWYQQALGQGPEFLTYFQNEAQLDKSGLPSDRFFAERPEGSVSTLKIQRTQQEDSAVYLCASSWGLAGTGELFFGEGSRLTVL.

The V gene is TRBV29-1, the J gene TRBJ1-1; D is undetermined. Germline V CDR1 and CDR2: SQVTM, ANQGSEA. The CDR3 loop spans 14 amino acids. V was cut by 3 bases and J by 0 bases, with 11 bases left in between. CDR3 in amino acids: CSVEAGWVNTEAFF. The CDR3 bases are TGCAGCGTTGAGGCGGGTTGGGTGAACACTGAAGCTTTCTTT.

This chain uses TRBV19 with TRBJ2-1; tentatively, D is TRBD1 (5 bases). This CDR3 spans 15 amino acids. Trimming shortened V by 2 bases and J by 2 bases, and 10 bases separated the two germline ends. Germline loops: CDR1 LNHDA, CDR2 SQIVND (reference sequence). The CDR3 sequence is CASSIKLGAYNEQFF. The DNA for the CDR3 is TGTGCCAGTAGTATAAAGTTAGGGGCCTACAATGAGCAGTTCTTC.

J is TRBJ1-2 and V is TRBV29-1; 9 nucleotides match TRBD1. The CDR3 length is 14 residues. V lost 5 bases to trimming and J lost 6 bases; unmatched junction nucleotides: 10. Per germline, CDR1 SQVTM and CDR2 ANQGSEA. This chain's CDR3 is CSVTRDRDFHGYTF. The CDR3 DNA is TGCAGCGTTACCCGGGACAGGGATTTTCATGGCTACACCTTC.

This rearrangement joins TRBV9 to TRBJ2-5; no firm D call. The CDR3 is 13 residues long. Per germline, CDR1 SGDLS and CDR2 YYNGEE. Trimming removed 3 bases from V and 4 bases from J, with 10 bases in between. For the CDR3, the DNA is TGTGCCAGCAGCGCAGTTATGTCAGAGACCCAGTACTTC. Protein: CASSAVMSETQYF. Combining the CDR3 with reference TRBV9 and TRBJ2-5 gives the whole variable domain DSGVTQTPKHLITATGQRVTLRCSPRSGDLSVYWYQQSLDQGLQFLIQYYNGEERAKGNILERFSAQQFPDLHSELNLSSLELGDSALYFCASSAVMSETQYFGPGTRLLVL.

This chain joins TRBV2 and TRBJ2-3; 7 nucleotides match TRBD1. The V segment lost 6 bases and the J segment 6 bases; nucleotides outside the gene matches: 9. CDR3 length equals 14 residues. CDR1 and CDR2 (germline): SNHLY, FYNNEI. The DNA of the CDR3 is TGTGCCAGCAGACGGGACAGAGCCACGGATACGCAGTATTTT. It is translated as CASRRDRATDTQYF.

The chain recombines TRBV5-1 with TRBJ1-1; a possible D gene is TRBD1 (6 bases). The CDR3 is 15 residues long. V was shortened by 0 bases and J by 5 bases, with 14 bases between the two germline ends. CDR1 is SGHRS, CDR2 YFSETQ, per germline. DNA for the CDR3: TGCGCCAGCAGCTTGGCTAACGCACAGGGAACTGAAGCTTTCTTT. Protein product: CASSLANAQGTEAFF.

The chain links TRBV28 to TRBJ1-5; 8 bases align to TRBD1. This CDR3 is 17 amino acids long. With V trimmed by 3 bases and J by 0 bases, 7 bases remained unmatched. CDR1 MDHEN and CDR2 SYDVKM come from the germline V gene. The CDR3 DNA follows: TGTGCCAGCAGTTTGGGACAGGCGCTCTATAGCAATCAGCCCCAGCATTTT. Protein sequence: CASSLGQALYSNQPQHF.

This sequence joins TRBV10-3 and TRBJ1-1; TRBD1 might be the D (5 bases). The CDR3 is 12 amino acids. Trimming pared 10 bases from V and 2 bases from J, leaving 11 bases between. The germline gives CDR1 ENHRY, CDR2 SYGVKD. The CDR3 spells CASGGSNTEAFF. DNA of the CDR3: TGTGCCAGCGGGGGGTCAAACACTGAAGCTTTCTTT.

Only one count was recorded for this clone. The CDR3 sequence is CASSLPENYGYTF. The CDR3 DNA is TGTGCCAGCAGCTTGCCTGAGAACTATGGCTACACCTTC. J is TRBJ1-2 and V is TRBV5-5; D is uncertain. The CDR3 has 13 amino acids. Looked up from germline, CDR1 is SGHKS and CDR2 is YYEKEE (reference sequence). The V end lost 1 base, the J end lost 2 bases, and 6 bases lay between the germline ends.

The sample holds a few counts of this clone. The gene calls are TRBV6-5 and TRBJ2-7; 11 positions match TRBD2. Trimming at V came to 8 bases and at J to 4 bases, leaving 4 bases not matched to a gene. The CDR3 is 13 residues long. In germline, CDR1 is MNHEY, CDR2 SVGAGI. The CDR3, as DNA: TGTGCCAGCTATTCTAGCGGGAGGTACGAGCAGTACTTC. As protein: CASYSSGRYEQYF.